This T cell receptor (beta chain) was sequenced during a study of CD8 T cells in Susac syndrome (dated by TCRdb to between 2017 and 2020). Background for the entire study: Repertoire sequencing was used to test whether CD8+ T cell activation and differentiation in Susac syndrome was antigen driven.

RNA was extracted using the RNeasy kit, and roughly 0.5 to 1 microgram was reverse transcribed with random hexamers. TCR beta CDR3 regions were amplified with the immunoSEQ multiplex PCR assay covering 54 Vbeta and 13 Jbeta segments. Bias from PCR amplification was corrected by using a synthetic template baseline for primer optimization and for computational correction. In the original analysis: Reads were annotated to V, D and J genes per IMGT and analyzed with immunoSEQ Analyzer, keeping only productive sequences. Clonality was computed as one minus Shannon entropy normalized by log2 of the number of productive unique sequences. For each patient and control, public and private clones were evaluated among the 100 most prevalent clones. Clones were defined as Susac-specific if absent from the healthy and MS cohorts, from some 1,000 published viral clones and from other ImmuneACCESS disease sequences. TCRdb's own reprocessing of the public reads used fastp at Q25 and MiXCR and kept productive beta chains. All rows with the same CDR3 protein become a single entry with the most common DNA and genes. The V and J calls reflect TCRdb's pipeline rather than the authors' work. Counted in this sample were approximately 120,000 distinct CDR3 sequences; around 95% of them appeared once. In total, the top ten clones hold over 0.07% of the sample.

CDR1 MNHEY and CDR2 SVGEGT were looked up in the germline V gene. From the cysteine up to the phenylalanine, the CDR3 has a length of 13 residues. Only CDR3 DNA is held: 39 bases, read in frame from base 1. V loses 6 bases of germline sequence and J loses 3 bases, and the interval between the two ends is 11 bases. General conclusions and limits of the study: The study acknowledged that relatively few individuals were included in the TCR sequencing and HLA analysis.

Turning to this clonotype: Its antigen remains undetermined. Per-base quality was not reported, and no clone a single base away is much larger than it.

Peripheral blood CD8+ and CD4+ T cells from healthy donors, Susac syndrome patients and multiple sclerosis patients were profiled by high-throughput TCR beta sequencing. Healthy donors were included as age- and sex-matched controls. Bulk CD8+ and CD4+ T cells were purified by magnetic negative isolation, whereas CD8+ TEMRA cells were enriched by FACS. Blood was drawn into EDTA tubes, processed within 24 hours, and PBMCs were isolated by density gradient centrifugation. PBMCs intended for TCR sequencing were cryopreserved in liquid nitrogen and thawed later in a water bath at 37 degrees C. The sorted or isolated CD4+, CD8+ and CD8+ TEMRA cells reached a purity of at least 90%.

Sequencing was carried out using CD4+ T cells from PBMCs. This chain is built from TRBV6-2 or TRBV6-3 and TRBJ1-1; no D gene can be assigned with confidence. The source of this sequence is a human donor in good health. The CDR3 reads CASSPGMYTEAFF. The DNA sequence is as follows: TGTGCCAGCAGCCCCGGTATGTACACTGAAGCTTTCTTT.